What follows are 13 T cell receptor beta chains derived from one specimen sequenced in a study of spatial heterogeneity in lung cancer. Time point reported: blood at routine non-recurrence follow-up after resection. Each CDR3 protein gets one entry after TCRdb re-called the 5' RACE reads with MiXCR. The sample shows 72,000 or so distinct CDR3 sequences, around 9.3% of them seen only once. This material consisted of PBMCs, taken at follow-up. The receptor set was obtained from a female donor with early-stage non-small cell lung cancer.

This clonotype was detected many times. The chain carries TRBV25-1 and TRBJ1-2; 7 bases agree with TRBD1. The V segment lost 2 bases and the J segment 2 bases; nucleotides outside the gene matches: 14. Germline assignment: CDR1 MGHDK and CDR2 SYGVNS. The CDR3 length is 18 residues. CDR3 DNA sequence: TGTGCCAGCAGTGAACGCCCTCCTCCCGACAGGGCCAACTATGGCTACACCTTC. Translated, it gives CASSERPPPDRANYGYTF.

This clonotype was seen more than once but under ten times. This chain uses TRBV7-2 with TRBJ2-1, with 8 bases fitting TRBD2. V was clipped by 6 bases and J by 5 bases; unmatched bases: 3. Germline assignment: CDR1 SGHTA and CDR2 FQGNSA. This CDR3 contains 13 residues. CDR3 DNA sequence: TGTGCCAGCAGGTGGACTAGCAACAATGAGCAGTTCTTC. Protein product: CASRWTSNNEQFF.

This clonotype was counted between two and nine times. The V and J genes are TRBV12-3 or TRBV12-4 and TRBJ1-2; TRBD1 matches at 7 bases. V trimming: 6 bases; J trimming: 3 bases; junction bases outside the gene matches: 7. The CDR3 sequence is 14 residues long. The DNA for the CDR3 is TGTGCCAGCAGCCCGGGACAGCACTACTATGGCTACACCTTC. As protein: CASSPGQHYYGYTF.

DNA for the CDR3: TGTGCCAGCAGCTTAGGCAGAACGGGAATACAGCCCCAGCATTTT. Encoded protein: CASSLGRTGIQPQHF. The gene calls are TRBV7-2 and TRBJ1-5; no clear D. The ends were cut back, 1 base at V and 7 bases at J, with 14 bases in the middle. CDR3 size: 15 residues. Germline V gives CDR1 SGHTA, CDR2 FQGNSA.

The chain is built from TRBV3-1 and TRBJ2-5; D is perhaps TRBD2 (6 bases). Looked up from germline, CDR1 is LGHDT and CDR2 is YNNKEL (reference sequence). V was shortened by 1 base and J by 5 bases, with 20 bases between the two germline ends. The CDR3 contains 17 residues. CDR3 sequence (DNA): TGTGCCAGCAGCCAAGGTGTGGATGTCGGGAGTGTTGAGACCCAGTACTTC. This codes for CASSQGVDVGSVETQYF.

This clonotype was seen repeatedly, ten times or more. The rearrangement joins TRBV4-2 to TRBJ2-7; D gene uncertain. V was trimmed by 1 base and J by 2 bases, leaving 6 bases between them. The CDR3 is 13 residues long. Germline V CDR1 and CDR2: LGHNA, YNFKEQ. The CDR3 nucleotides are TGTGCCAGCAGCCAAGGACTCCCCTACGAGCAGTACTTC. Protein sequence: CASSQGLPYEQYF.

This clonotype was detected ten times or more. V and J are TRBV12-3 or TRBV12-4 and TRBJ1-1; TRBD1 might be the D (6 bases). The CDR3 is 13 residues long. With 4 bases removed from V and 7 bases from J, the gap between germline ends came to 13 bases. The CDR3 is CASSSRGSGEAFF. The CDR3 nucleotides read TGTGCCAGCAGTTCCAGGGGATCCGGTGAAGCTTTCTTT.

This clonotype was observed many times. The rearrangement uses TRBV10-2 and TRBJ2-1, with TRBD2 matching over 12 bases. The trim removed 10 bases at V and 6 bases at J, leaving 7 bases unmatched. Germline assignment: CDR1 WSHSY and CDR2 SAAADI. This CDR3 has 14 residues. The DNA of the CDR3 is TGCGCCACCCTCGGACTAGCGGGACTCAATGAGCAGTTCTTC. Protein: CATLGLAGLNEQFF.

This clonotype was seen only a few times. The chain couples TRBV5-1 to TRBJ2-7, with TRBD2 matching over 12 bases. The CDR3 contains 14 residues. V lost 3 bases, J lost 7 bases, and 5 bases stayed unmatched. The germline gives CDR1 SGHRS, CDR2 YFSETQ. The CDR3 loop reads CASSWTSGVTEQYF. CDR3 sequence (DNA): TGCGCCAGCAGCTGGACTAGCGGGGTAACGGAGCAGTACTTC. Filled out from reference TRBV5-1 and TRBJ2-7, the complete variable domain reads KAGVTQTPRYLIKTRGQQVTLSCSPISGHRSVSWYQQTPGQGLQFLFEYFSETQRNKGNFPGRFSGRQFSNSRSEMNVSTLELGDSALYLCASSWTSGVTEQYFGPGTRLTVT.

This clonotype was counted ten times or more. The chain is built from TRBV25-1 and TRBJ2-7; the D gene could be TRBD1 or TRBD2 (6 bases each). The germline V gene encodes CDR1 MGHDK and CDR2 SYGVNS. This CDR3 region has 14 residues. Trimming took off 1 base at V and 4 bases at J, with 11 bases between the two ends. The CDR3 nucleotides are TGTGCCAGCAGTGAATGGGGGGCGAGATACGAGCAGTACTTC. It translates to CASSEWGARYEQYF.

In this sample, this clonotype turned up many times. The gene calls are TRBV7-9 and TRBJ2-3; 12 bases line up with TRBD2. V was clipped by 10 bases and J by 6 bases; unmatched bases: 5. This CDR3 is built from 13 residues. Germline loops: CDR1 SEHNR, CDR2 FQNEAQ (reference sequence). The CDR3 bases are TGTGCCATCTCGACTAGCGGGAGTGATACGCAGTATTTT. Its protein product is CAISTSGSDTQYF.

This clonotype has a count of ten or more. The chain recombines TRBV15 with TRBJ1-5; 7 bases fit TRBD1. The length of the CDR3 is 14 residues. Per the germline V gene, CDR1 is LNHNV and CDR2 is YYDKDF (reference sequence). V lost 1 base, J lost 4 bases, and 1 base stayed unmatched. CDR3 nucleotides: TGTGCCACCAGCAGAGGACAGGGTAATCAGCCCCAGCATTTT. Its translation is CATSRGQGNQPQHF.

This clonotype appeared many times. The rearrangement uses TRBV2 and TRBJ2-3; the D is unclear. Germline CDR1 reads SNHLY; CDR2 reads FYNNEI. The V end lost 8 bases, the J end lost 4 bases, and 4 bases lay between the germline ends. The CDR3 length is 10 residues. The CDR3 DNA follows: TGTGCCAGCGAGTCAGATACGCAGTATTTT. This sequence encodes CASESDTQYF.